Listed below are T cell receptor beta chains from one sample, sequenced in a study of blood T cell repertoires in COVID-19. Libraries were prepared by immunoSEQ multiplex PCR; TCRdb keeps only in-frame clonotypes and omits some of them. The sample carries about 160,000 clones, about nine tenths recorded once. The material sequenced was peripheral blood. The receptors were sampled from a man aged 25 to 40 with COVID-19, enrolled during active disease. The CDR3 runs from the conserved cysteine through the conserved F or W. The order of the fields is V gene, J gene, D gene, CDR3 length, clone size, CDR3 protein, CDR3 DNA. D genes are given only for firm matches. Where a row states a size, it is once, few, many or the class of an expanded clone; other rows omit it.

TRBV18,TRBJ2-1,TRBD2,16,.,CASSPWTSDFNNEQFF,TGTGCCAGCTCACCTTGGACTAGCGATTTTAACAATGAGCAGTTCTTC
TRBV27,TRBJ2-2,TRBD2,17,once,CASSFRRAGGLTGELFF,TGTGCCAGCAGTTTCCGGCGAGCGGGAGGTCTCACCGGGGAGCTGTTTTTT
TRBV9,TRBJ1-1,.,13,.,CASAGAPSTEAFF,TGTGCCAGCGCGGGCGCCCCGAGCACTGAAGCTTTCTTT
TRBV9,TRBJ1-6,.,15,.,CASSVGGRGGSPLHF,TGTGCCAGCAGCGTAGGGGGGAGGGGAGGGTCACCCCTCCACTTT
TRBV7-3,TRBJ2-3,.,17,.,CASSLTAPGANTDTQYF,TGTGCCAGCAGCTTAACCGCACCGGGAGCGAACACAGATACGCAGTATTTT
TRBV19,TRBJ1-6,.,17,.,CASSIRDGSSYNSPLHF,TGTGCCAGTAGTATAAGGGACGGGAGCTCCTATAATTCACCCCTCCACTTT
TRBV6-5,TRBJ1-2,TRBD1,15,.,CASSSARGRDYGYTF,TGTGCCAGCAGTTCAGCCAGGGGGCGCGACTATGGCTACACCTTC
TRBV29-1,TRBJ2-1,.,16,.,CSVEASGGPINNEQFF,TGTAGCGTTGAGGCCAGCGGCGGTCCCATAAACAATGAGCAGTTCTTC
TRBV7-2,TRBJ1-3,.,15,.,CASSSSGSTGNTIYF,TGTGCCAGCAGCTCCTCGGGGAGTACTGGAAACACCATATATTTT
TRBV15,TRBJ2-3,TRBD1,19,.,CATSTGQGAPAGYTDTQYF,TGTGCCACCAGCACGGGACAGGGGGCGCCGGCTGGATACACAGATACGCAGTATTTT
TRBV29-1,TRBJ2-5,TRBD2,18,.,CSVEQLAGGLRDQETQYF,TGCAGCGTTGAACAACTAGCGGGAGGGCTCAGGGATCAAGAGACCCAGTACTTC
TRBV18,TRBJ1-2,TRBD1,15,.,CASSPPGQGEHGYTF,TGTGCCAGCTCACCACCGGGACAGGGGGAGCATGGCTACACCTTC
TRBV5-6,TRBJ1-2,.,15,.,CASSPTQTAGYGYTF,TGTGCCAGCAGCCCAACACAGACAGCAGGCTATGGCTACACCTTC
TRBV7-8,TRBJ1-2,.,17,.,CASSFSTRRTPNYGYTF,TGTGCCAGCAGCTTCTCCACCAGGCGGACTCCTAACTATGGCTACACCTTC
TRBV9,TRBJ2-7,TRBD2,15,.,CASSSFSGGGYEQYF,TGTGCCAGCAGCTCCTTTTCGGGAGGGGGCTACGAGCAGTACTTC
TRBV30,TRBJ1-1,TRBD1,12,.,CAWNNRGTEAFF,TGTGCCTGGAACAACAGGGGAACTGAAGCTTTCTTT
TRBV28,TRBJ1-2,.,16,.,CASSLWGQAANYGYTF,TGTGCCAGCAGTTTATGGGGGCAGGCAGCTAACTATGGCTACACCTTC
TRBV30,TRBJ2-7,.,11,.,CAWSVQSEQYF,TGTGCCTGGAGTGTACAATCGGAGCAGTACTTC
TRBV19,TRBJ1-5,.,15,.,CASSDIRGLNQPQHF,TGTGCCAGTAGTGACATCAGGGGCCTTAATCAGCCCCAGCATTTT
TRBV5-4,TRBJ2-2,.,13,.,CASSRDIHRELFF,TGTGCCAGCAGCCGGGACATCCACCGGGAGCTGTTTTTT
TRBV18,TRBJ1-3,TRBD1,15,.,CASSPSGQGGNTIYF,TGTGCCAGCTCACCCTCGGGACAGGGAGGAAACACCATATATTTT
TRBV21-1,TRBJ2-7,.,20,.,CASTTPYKGVVDGFIGEQYF,TGTGCCAGCACGACACCTTACAAGGGGGTGGTCGATGGCTTCATAGGCGAGCAGTACTTC
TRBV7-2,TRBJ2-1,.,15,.,CASSYRLDPYNEQFF,TGTGCCAGCAGCTACCGACTAGACCCCTACAATGAGCAGTTCTTC
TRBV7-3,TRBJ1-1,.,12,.,CANWGEDTEAFF,TGTGCCAATTGGGGGGAGGACACTGAAGCTTTCTTT
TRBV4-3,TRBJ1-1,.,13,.,CASSRGQNTEAFF,TGCGCCAGCAGCCGAGGACAGAACACTGAAGCTTTCTTT
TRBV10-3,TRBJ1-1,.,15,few,CATHITQKSDTEAFF,TGTGCCACCCATATAACTCAAAAGTCGGACACTGAAGCTTTCTTT
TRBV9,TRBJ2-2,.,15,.,CASSVTGINTGELFF,TGTGCCAGCAGCGTTACCGGGATTAACACCGGGGAGCTGTTTTTT
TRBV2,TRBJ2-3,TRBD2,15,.,CASELSGGGRDTQYF,TGTGCCAGCGAACTCAGCGGGGGCGGGAGGGATACGCAGTATTTT
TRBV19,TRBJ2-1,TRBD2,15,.,CASQIAGDPYNEQFF,TGTGCCAGCCAGATAGCGGGAGACCCCTACAATGAGCAGTTCTTC
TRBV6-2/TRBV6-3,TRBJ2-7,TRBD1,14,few,CASSWTGESYEQYF,TGTGCCAGCAGTTGGACAGGGGAATCCTACGAGCAGTACTTC
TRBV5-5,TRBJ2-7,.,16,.,CASSLTHRGGPYEQYF,TGTGCCAGCAGCTTAACCCACAGGGGGGGGCCCTACGAGCAGTACTTC
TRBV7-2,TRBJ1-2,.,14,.,CASSPVALFYGYTF,TGTGCCAGCAGCCCCGTGGCCCTTTTCTATGGCTACACCTTC
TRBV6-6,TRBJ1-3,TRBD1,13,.,CASSRDSGNTIYF,TGTGCCAGCAGCCGGGACAGCGGAAACACCATATATTTT
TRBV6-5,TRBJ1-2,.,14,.,CASSYGQGFNGYTF,TGTGCCAGCAGCTACGGGCAGGGATTTAATGGCTACACCTTC
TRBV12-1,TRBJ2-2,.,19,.,CASSPRTGGIIANTGELFF,TGTGCCAGCAGCCCACGGACAGGGGGAATTATCGCGAACACCGGGGAGCTGTTTTTT
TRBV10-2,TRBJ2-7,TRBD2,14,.,CASSLGLAGVEQYF,TGCGCCAGCAGTCTTGGACTAGCGGGAGTCGAGCAGTACTTC
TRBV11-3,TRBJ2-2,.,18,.,CASSLAQGGTTNTGELFF,TGTGCCAGCAGCTTAGCGCAGGGGGGCACCACGAACACCGGGGAGCTGTTTTTT
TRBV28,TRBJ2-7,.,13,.,CASSLHSSYEQYF,TGTGCCAGCAGTTTACATAGCTCCTACGAGCAGTACTTC
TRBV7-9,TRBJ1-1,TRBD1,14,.,CASSQQGASTEAFF,TGTGCCAGCAGCCAACAGGGGGCAAGCACTGAAGCTTTCTTT
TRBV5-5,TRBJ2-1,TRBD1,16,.,CASSLRTGGSYNEQFF,TGTGCCAGCAGCTTGCGGACAGGGGGTTCCTACAATGAGCAGTTCTTC
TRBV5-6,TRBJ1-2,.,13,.,CASSLPGTYGYTF,TGTGCCAGCAGCTTGCCAGGAACCTATGGCTACACCTTC
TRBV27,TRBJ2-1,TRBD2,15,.,CASSSLAGGYNEQFF,TGTGCCAGCAGTTCACTAGCGGGAGGGTACAATGAGCAGTTCTTC
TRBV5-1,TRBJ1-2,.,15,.,CASSPIGQPNYGYTF,TGCGCCAGCAGCCCCATTGGACAGCCTAACTATGGCTACACCTTC
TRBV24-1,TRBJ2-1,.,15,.,CATSDSGVAYNEQFF,TGTGCCACCAGTGACTCGGGGGTAGCCTACAATGAGCAGTTCTTC
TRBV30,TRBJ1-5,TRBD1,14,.,CAWSVTTGGQPQHF,TGTGCCTGGAGTGTTACTACAGGGGGTCAGCCCCAGCATTTT
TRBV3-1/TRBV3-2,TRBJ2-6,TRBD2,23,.,CASSQIQGARGLAGVSGANVLTF,TGTGCCAGCAGCCAAATACAGGGGGCCAGGGGACTAGCGGGAGTTTCTGGGGCCAACGTCCTGACTTTC
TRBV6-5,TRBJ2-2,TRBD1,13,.,CASNNRGSGELFF,TGTGCCAGCAATAACAGGGGATCGGGGGAGCTGTTTTTT
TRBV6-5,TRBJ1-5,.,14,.,CASSYHRVDQPQHF,TGTGCCAGCAGTTACCACAGGGTAGATCAGCCCCAGCATTTT